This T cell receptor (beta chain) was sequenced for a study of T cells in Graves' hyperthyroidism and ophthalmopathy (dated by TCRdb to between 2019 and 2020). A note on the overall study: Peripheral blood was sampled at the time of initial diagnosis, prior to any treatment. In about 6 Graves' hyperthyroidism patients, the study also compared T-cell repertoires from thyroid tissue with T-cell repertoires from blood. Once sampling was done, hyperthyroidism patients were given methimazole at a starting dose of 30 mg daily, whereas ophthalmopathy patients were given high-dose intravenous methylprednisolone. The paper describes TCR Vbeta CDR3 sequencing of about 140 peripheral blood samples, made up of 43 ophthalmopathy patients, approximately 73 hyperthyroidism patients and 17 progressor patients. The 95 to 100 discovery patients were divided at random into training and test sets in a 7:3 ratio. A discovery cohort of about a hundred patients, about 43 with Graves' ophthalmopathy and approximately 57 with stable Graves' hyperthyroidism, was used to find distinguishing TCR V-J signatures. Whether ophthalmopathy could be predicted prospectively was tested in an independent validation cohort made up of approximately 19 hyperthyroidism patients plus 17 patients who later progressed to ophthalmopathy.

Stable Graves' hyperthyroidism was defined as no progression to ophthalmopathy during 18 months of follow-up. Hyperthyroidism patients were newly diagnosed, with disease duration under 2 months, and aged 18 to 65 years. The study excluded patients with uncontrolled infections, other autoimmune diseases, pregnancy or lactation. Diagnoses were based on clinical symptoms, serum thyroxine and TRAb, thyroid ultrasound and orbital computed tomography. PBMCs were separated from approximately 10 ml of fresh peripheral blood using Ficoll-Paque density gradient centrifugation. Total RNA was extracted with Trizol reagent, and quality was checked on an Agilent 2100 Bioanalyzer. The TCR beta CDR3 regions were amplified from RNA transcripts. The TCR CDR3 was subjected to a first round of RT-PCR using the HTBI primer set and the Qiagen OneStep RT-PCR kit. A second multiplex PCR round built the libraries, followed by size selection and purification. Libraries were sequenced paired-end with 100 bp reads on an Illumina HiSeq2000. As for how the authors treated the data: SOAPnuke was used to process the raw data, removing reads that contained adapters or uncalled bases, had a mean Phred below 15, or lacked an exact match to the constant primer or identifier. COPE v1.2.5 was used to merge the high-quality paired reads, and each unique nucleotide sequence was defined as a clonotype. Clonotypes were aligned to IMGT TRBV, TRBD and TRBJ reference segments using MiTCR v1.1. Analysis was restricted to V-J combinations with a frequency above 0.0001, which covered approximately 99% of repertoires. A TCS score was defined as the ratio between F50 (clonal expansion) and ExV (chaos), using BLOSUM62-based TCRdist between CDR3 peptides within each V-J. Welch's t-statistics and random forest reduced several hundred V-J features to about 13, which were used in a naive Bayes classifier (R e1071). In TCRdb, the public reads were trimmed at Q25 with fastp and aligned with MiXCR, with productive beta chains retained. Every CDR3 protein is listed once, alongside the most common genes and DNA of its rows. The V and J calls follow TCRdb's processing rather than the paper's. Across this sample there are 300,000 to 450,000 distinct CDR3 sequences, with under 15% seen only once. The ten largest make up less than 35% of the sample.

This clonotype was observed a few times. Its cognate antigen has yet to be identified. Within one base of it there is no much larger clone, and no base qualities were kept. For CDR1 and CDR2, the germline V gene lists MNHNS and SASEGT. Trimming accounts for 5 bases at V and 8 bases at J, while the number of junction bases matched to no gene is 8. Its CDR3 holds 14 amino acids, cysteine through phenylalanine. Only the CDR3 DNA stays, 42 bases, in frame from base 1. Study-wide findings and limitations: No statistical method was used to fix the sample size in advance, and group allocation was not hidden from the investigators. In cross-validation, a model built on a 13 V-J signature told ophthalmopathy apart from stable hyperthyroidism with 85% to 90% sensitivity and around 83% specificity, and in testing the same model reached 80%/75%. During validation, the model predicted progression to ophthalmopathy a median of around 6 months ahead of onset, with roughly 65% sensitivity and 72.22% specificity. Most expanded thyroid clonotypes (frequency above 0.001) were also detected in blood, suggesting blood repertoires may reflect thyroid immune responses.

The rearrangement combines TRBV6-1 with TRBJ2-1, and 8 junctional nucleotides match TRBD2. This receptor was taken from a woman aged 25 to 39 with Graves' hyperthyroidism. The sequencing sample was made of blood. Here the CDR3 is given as CASSLAGPLDEQFF. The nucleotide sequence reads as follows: TGTGCCAGCAGTTTAGCGGGACCCTTGGATGAGCAGTTCTTC.